This TCR beta chain was profiled in a study of T cells in Graves' hyperthyroidism and ophthalmopathy. Background on the study: Peripheral blood draws took place at initial diagnosis, ahead of any treatment. Study-wide results and caveats: Most thyroid-expanded clonotypes above 0.001 were also found in blood.

This clonotype was observed many times. The antigen is not known. Germline V gene data show CDR1 as DFQATT and CDR2 as SNEGSKA (reference sequence). There are 14 residues in the CDR3. J was trimmed by 2 bases and V by 6 bases; bases with no gene match: 5. Amplified TCR beta CDR3 regions derived from RNA transcripts. During a first-round RT-PCR of the TCR CDR3, the HTBI primer set was used. TCRdb redid the calling of the multiplex PCR reads with MiXCR, one entry per CDR3 protein. The data hold a few hundred thousand distinct CDR3 sequences, with over 20% observed a single time. The chain recombines TRBV20-1 with TRBJ2-3; 10 bases fit TRBD2. Sequenced sample: blood. The clonotype comes from a woman in her 50s with Graves' hyperthyroidism. The CDR3 DNA reads TGCAGTGCCCAACTAGCGGGGATCACAGATACGCAGTATTTT. It encodes CSAQLAGITDTQYF.